Presented here are 30 T cell receptor beta chains from one specimen sequenced in a study of T cells in Graves' hyperthyroidism and ophthalmopathy. Researchers amplified the TCR beta CDR3 regions from RNA transcripts. Primed by the HTBI set, a first-round RT-PCR was run on the TCR CDR3. TCRdb passed the multiplex PCR reads through MiXCR, listing each CDR3 protein once. The sample includes 400,000 to 450,000 distinct CDR3 sequences, about 15% of them seen just once. The sequenced sample consisted of blood. These receptors were collected from a man aged 18-30 years with Graves' ophthalmopathy.

The table lists this clonotype with many counts. This chain uses TRBV3-1 with TRBJ1-4; D is ambiguous. This CDR3 contains 13 residues. V was clipped by 8 bases and J by 0 bases, with 7 bases between them. Germline CDR1 and CDR2: LGHDT and YNNKEL (reference sequence). The CDR3, as DNA: TGTGCCAGCCAGAGGGCAACTAATGAAAAACTGTTTTTT. Protein: CASQRATNEKLFF.

This clonotype was counted ten times or more. The rearrangement uses TRBV18 and TRBJ2-3; D gene ambiguous. The CDR3 consists of 16 residues. Trimming removed 1 base at V and 2 bases at J, with 13 bases between. The germline V gene encodes CDR1 KGHSH and CDR2 LQKENI. CDR3 DNA sequence: TGTGCCAGCTCACCACGGCAACTACGCGACACAGATACGCAGTATTTT. This sequence encodes CASSPRQLRDTDTQYF. Full variable domain (missing parts from reference TRBV18 and TRBJ2-3): NAGVMQNPRHLVRRRGQEARLRCSPMKGHSHVYWYRQLPEEGLKFMVYLQKENIIDESGMPKERFSAEFPKEGPSILRIQQVVRGDSAAYFCASSPRQLRDTDTQYFGPGTRLTVL.

The chain combines TRBV24-1 with TRBJ1-2, with D possibly TRBD1 on 5 matching bases. Germline assignment: CDR1 KGHDR and CDR2 SFDVKD. There are 14 residues in the CDR3. Trimming removed 0 bases from V and 5 bases from J, with 9 bases in between. For the CDR3, the DNA is TGTGCCACCAGTGATTTGGCAGGGAAATATGGCTACACCTTC. Amino acid sequence: CATSDLAGKYGYTF.

The rearrangement joins TRBV27 to TRBJ2-7, with TRBD1 as a possible D gene (6 bases). In germline, CDR1 is MNHEY, CDR2 SMNVEV (reference sequence). This CDR3 has 14 residues. With 8 bases removed from V and 1 base from J, the gap between germline ends came to 15 bases. The CDR3 DNA reads as TGTGCCAGCCCCTTCGGGGACAATTCCTACGAGCAGTACTTC. Encoded protein: CASPFGDNSYEQYF.

Remarks on this clonotype: A read error is possible here, since a much larger clone lies one base away. The chain uses TRBV4-1 and TRBJ2-7; D possibly corresponds to TRBD2 (7 bases). Trimming took 0 bases from V and 0 from J, leaving 12 bases between them. This CDR3 spans 16 amino acids. Germline values: CDR1 MGHRA, CDR2 YSYEKL. This CDR3 is CASSQDHAGASYEQYF. The CDR3, as DNA: TGCGCCAGCAGCCAAGATCACGCGGGGGCCTCCTACGAGCAGTACTTC.

CDR3 bases: TGTGCCAGCAGACTACCAGGAGGTGAGCAGTTCTTC. Translation: CASRLPGGEQFF. The chain joins TRBV12-3 or TRBV12-4 to TRBJ2-1; weak D call: TRBD2 (5 bases). V lost 6 bases, J lost 9 bases, and 12 bases lay in between. CDR3 length: 12 amino acids.

J is TRBJ2-7 and V is TRBV12-3 or TRBV12-4, with 8 nucleotides matching TRBD2. The CDR3 has 15 residues. The V segment lost 4 bases and the J segment 2 bases; nucleotides outside the gene matches: 7. This CDR3 is CASSSPGLDPYEQYF. CDR3 sequence (DNA): TGTGCCAGCAGTTCCCCGGGACTAGATCCCTACGAGCAGTACTTC.

This clonotype came up once. The rearrangement uses TRBV6-2 or TRBV6-3 and TRBJ2-4; D is perhaps TRBD2 (6 bases). The CDR3 has 16 residues. Germline values: CDR1 MNHEY, CDR2 SVGEGT. V was cut by 6 bases and J by 0 bases, with 15 bases left in between. CDR3 protein: CASSGAGKLAKNIQYF. The CDR3, as DNA: TGTGCCAGCAGCGGTGCGGGAAAGCTAGCCAAAAACATTCAGTACTTC.

This clonotype came up many times. The chain joins TRBV12-3 or TRBV12-4 to TRBJ2-7; 11 nucleotides match TRBD2. Trimming took 3 bases from V and 4 from J; bases not matched to a gene: 8. CDR3 size: 16 residues. This CDR3 reads CASSFLPGLAVYEQYF. As DNA, the CDR3 is TGTGCCAGCAGTTTTCTCCCGGGACTAGCGGTGTACGAGCAGTACTTC.

A remark on this clonotype: In this CDR3 the conserved last residue, phenylalanine or tryptophan, is missing, so a read error is likely. This chain connects TRBV12-3 or TRBV12-4 to TRBJ2-1, with TRBD2 as a possible D gene (5 bases). The CDR3 sequence is 16 residues long. Trimming cost V 3 bases and J 0 bases, with 12 bases left between them. The CDR3 sequence: CASSFWRTSSYNEQFL. CDR3 nucleotides: TGTGCCAGCAGTTTTTGGAGGACCAGCTCCTACAATGAGCAGTTCCTC.

The CDR3 bases are TGCAGCGTTGAGGGGGACAGGGTTGGCTACACCTTC. This translates into CSVEGDRVGYTF. The chain uses TRBV29-1 and TRBJ1-2; 9 bases are shared with TRBD1. J was trimmed by 7 bases and V by 3 bases; bases with no gene match: 3. The CDR3 is made up of 12 amino acids. CDR1 SQVTM and CDR2 ANQGSEA come from the germline V gene.

With respect to this clonotype: The junction differs from germline at one of its ends, possibly a read error. The rearrangement uses TRBV4-1 and TRBJ2-3, with TRBD2 matching over 15 bases. Germline lookup yields CDR1 MGHRA and CDR2 YSYEKL. The CDR3 has 17 amino acids. For the CDR3, the DNA is TGCGCCAGCAGCCAGGCGGGACTAGCGGGGGGAGCAGATGCGCAGTATTTT. Residues: CASSQAGLAGGADAQYF.

This clonotype showed up many times. This chain's CDR3 is CASSLRLTDRTYEQYF. Written as DNA, the CDR3 is TGTGCCAGCAGTTTAAGGCTAACAGACCGTACCTACGAGCAGTACTTC. The rearrangement links TRBV27 to TRBJ2-7; D is unclear. This CDR3 has 16 amino acids. Germline V CDR1 and CDR2: MNHEY, SMNVEV (reference sequence). V was cut by 2 bases and J by 2 bases, with 16 bases left in between.

This clonotype was found many times. The chain has TRBV7-8 and TRBJ2-5; tentatively, D is TRBD1 (5 bases). The CDR3 sequence is 14 residues long. In germline, CDR1 is SGHVS, CDR2 FQNEAQ. V lost 1 base and J lost 1, with 7 bases in between. CDR3: CASSLGTTQETQYF. As DNA, the CDR3 is TGTGCCAGCAGCTTAGGGACAACCCAAGAGACCCAGTACTTC.

This clonotype was found many times. The chain is built from TRBV12-3 or TRBV12-4 and TRBJ2-1; maybe TRBD1 (6 bases). There are 17 residues in the CDR3. Trimming shortened V by 5 bases and J by 0 bases, and 17 bases separated the two germline ends. This CDR3 reads CASSLMDFRGSYNEQFF. Written as DNA, the CDR3 is TGTGCCAGCAGTCTTATGGACTTCAGGGGCTCCTACAATGAGCAGTTCTTC.

The V gene is TRBV7-8, the J gene TRBJ2-3; TRBD2 might be the D (7 bases). This CDR3 is 17 amino acids long. Germline V gene data show CDR1 as SGHVS and CDR2 as FQNEAQ. Trimming removed 0 bases from V and 3 bases from J, with 16 bases in between. The CDR3: CASSLAGGGAGTDTQYF. The DNA for the CDR3 is TGTGCCAGCAGCTTAGCAGGAGGGGGGGCTGGTACAGATACGCAGTATTTT.

This clonotype was detected only a few times. This may stem from a read error, because a much larger clone lies one nucleotide away. In nucleotides, the CDR3 is TGTGCCAGCAGTTATGACCCTAACCAAGAGACCCAGTACTTC. It specifies CASSYDPNQETQYF. This chain uses TRBV12-3 or TRBV12-4 with TRBJ2-5; no definite D call. This CDR3 comprises 14 residues. V was trimmed by 4 bases and J by 0 bases, leaving 9 bases between them.

This clonotype was picked up many times. The V call is TRBV6-1, the J call TRBJ1-4; 7 bases align to TRBD1. V shed 6 bases and J 8 bases; nucleotides not matched to a gene: 9. Germline values: CDR1 MNHNS, CDR2 SASEGT. The CDR3 is 14 amino acids. The CDR3 bases are TGTGCCAGCAGCTCGACAGGGTTAGGAGAAAAACTGTTTTTT. This encodes CASSSTGLGEKLFF.

This clonotype was recorded once. The chain uses TRBV10-2 and TRBJ1-6, with 9 positions matching TRBD1. The V and J ends lost 7 bases and 9 bases, in that order; junction bases with no gene match: 16. This CDR3 is built from 17 residues. Germline CDR1 reads WSHSY; CDR2 reads SAAADI. CDR3 region: CASKSAVGTGTSSPLHF. The CDR3 bases are TGCGCCAGCAAAAGCGCTGTGGGGACAGGGACGAGTTCACCCCTCCACTTT.

In its sample, this clonotype was seen many times. The chain is built from TRBV6-5 and TRBJ1-1; a possible D gene is TRBD1 (5 bases). The CDR3 has 14 residues. Germline V lookup: CDR1 MNHEY, CDR2 SVGAGI. V was clipped by 0 bases and J by 1 base, with 6 bases between them. The CDR3 DNA reads TGTGCCAGCAGTTACTCGGGGGAGAACACTGAAGCTTTCTTT. Translation gives CASSYSGENTEAFF.

This clonotype showed up many times. The rearrangement joins TRBV7-9 to TRBJ2-2, with 9 bases lining up with TRBD2. V trimming: 5 bases; J trimming: 2 bases; junction bases outside the gene matches: 3. Germline assignment: CDR1 SEHNR and CDR2 FQNEAQ (reference sequence). The CDR3 contains 15 residues. The CDR3 is CASSRLAVNTGELFF. CDR3 bases: TGTGCCAGCAGCAGACTAGCGGTAAACACCGGGGAGCTGTTTTTT.

This clonotype was observed many times. The rearrangement joins TRBV9 to TRBJ2-7; possibly TRBD1 for D (5 bases). Trimming took 0 bases from V and 2 from J, leaving 9 bases between them. Germline V CDR1 and CDR2: SGDLS, YYNGEE. The CDR3 sequence is 14 residues long. CDR3 sequence reads: CASSVGQLTYEQYF. The CDR3 bases are TGTGCCAGCAGCGTAGGACAGCTGACCTACGAGCAGTACTTC.

Worth noting for this clonotype: Since a much larger clone is just one base distant, this may be a read error. The V and J genes are TRBV2 and TRBJ1-1; D is perhaps TRBD1 (5 bases). This CDR3 spans 16 amino acids. Germline V CDR1 and CDR2: SNHLY, FYNNEI. V lost 2 bases, J lost 6 bases, and 19 bases lay in between. The CDR3 sequence is CASSESGLVRRSEAFF. CDR3 DNA sequence: TGTGCCAGCAGTGAATCGGGGCTAGTAAGGAGATCTGAAGCTTTCTTT.

This clonotype was counted a few times. This sequence joins TRBV4-1 and TRBJ2-7; D could derive from TRBD1 or TRBD2 (5 bases each). V was pared by 1 base and J by 6 bases, with 13 bases between. CDR1 and CDR2 from the germline V gene are MGHRA and YSYEKL. This CDR3 has 14 residues. CDR3 nucleotide sequence: TGCGCCAGCAGCCAAGGGGGGAGAGGCGGCGAGCAGTACTTC. Its translation: CASSQGGRGGEQYF.

This chain connects TRBV20-1 to TRBJ2-3; a possible D gene is TRBD2 (6 bases). CDR3 length: 16 amino acids. CDR1 is DFQATT and CDR2 is SNEGSKA in the germline V gene (reference sequence). V was clipped by 0 bases and J by 3 bases, with 16 bases between them. The CDR3, as DNA: TGCAGTGCTAGAGATTGGATCGCGGGAACAACAGATACGCAGTATTTT. It yields the protein CSARDWIAGTTDTQYF.

This clonotype was found a few times. V and J are TRBV19 and TRBJ2-4; D is tentatively TRBD1 or TRBD2 (5 bases each). The germline V gene encodes CDR1 LNHDA and CDR2 SQIVND (reference sequence). V was trimmed by 6 bases and J by 5 bases, leaving 14 bases between them. The CDR3 covers 14 residues. CDR3 in DNA: TGTGCCAGTAGCCTAATGGGACCTCAAAACATTCAGTACTTC. Translating gives CASSLMGPQNIQYF.

The rearrangement joins TRBV10-3 to TRBJ1-5; D is undetermined. CDR1 is ENHRY, CDR2 SYGVKD, per germline. The CDR3 runs to 15 residues. Trimming took off 2 bases at V and 0 bases at J, with 8 bases between the two ends. CDR3 in DNA: TGTGCCATCAGTGAGAGCGCAGATAGCAATCAGCCCCAGCATTTT. The encoded protein is CAISESADSNQPQHF.

The table lists this clonotype with a few counts. CDR3 in amino acids: CSALDLYEQYF. In DNA, the CDR3 is TGCAGTGCTCTGGACCTATACGAGCAGTACTTC. V and J are TRBV20-1 and TRBJ2-7; no clear D. The length of the CDR3 is 11 residues. Germline V CDR1 and CDR2: DFQATT, SNEGSKA (reference sequence). Trimming removed 5 bases from V and 4 bases from J, with 9 bases in between.

Many counts were recorded for this clonotype. The chain combines TRBV12-3 or TRBV12-4 with TRBJ1-5; 7 nucleotides align to TRBD1. V lost 6 bases, J lost 2 bases, and 4 bases stayed unmatched. The CDR3 runs 14 residues. CDR3 DNA sequence: TGTGCCAGCAGGGGACAGACGGGCAATCAGCCCCAGCATTTT. Encoded protein: CASRGQTGNQPQHF.

This chain joins TRBV12-3 or TRBV12-4 and TRBJ2-5, with TRBD1 identical over 7 bases. The CDR3 has 14 amino acids. V shed 5 bases, J shed 4 bases, and the junction held 7 bases outside the gene matches. The CDR3 here is CASSATGFGETQYF. The CDR3 nucleotides are TGTGCCAGCAGTGCGACAGGGTTTGGAGAGACCCAGTACTTC.